This TCR beta chain was found in a study of shared clonotypes between healthy human individuals. Repertoires were generated with immunoSEQ multiplex PCR, while TCRdb's copy carries only in-frame clones and drops some. This sample carries approximately 1.1 million clones, about 80% of them seen once, and the ten largest clones take approximately 0.5%. The CDR3 length is 13 residues. Trimming left V 6 bases short and J 2 bases short, with 11 bases between. CDR1 MNHEY and CDR2 SVGAGI come from the germline V gene. Material for sequencing was memory CD4+ T cells from PBMCs. Subset defined: CD45RA-negative fraction. This chain joins TRBV6-5 and TRBJ2-7; TRBD1 might be the D (6 bases). The TCR originated in a man between 18 and 35 years old in good health. Some clones in this sample may be carry-over from other donors' samples. The CDR3 coding sequence is TGTGCCAGCAGACGCCCAGGGGCCTACGAGCAGTACTTC. Protein: CASRRPGAYEQYF.